Shown below are 4 T cell receptor beta chains from a single sample sequenced in a study of blood T cell repertoires in COVID-19. Assay used: immunoSEQ multiplex PCR; TCRdb lists only in-frame clones, some missing. The sample includes 330,000 or so clones, under 95% of them seen just once. The sample consisted of PBMCs or T cells enriched from blood (not recorded which). These receptors were obtained from a woman in her twenties or thirties who had recovered from COVID-19.

The rearrangement links TRBV28 to TRBJ1-1; 9 positions agree with TRBD1. CDR1 and CDR2 (germline): MDHEN, SYDVKM. V lost 5 bases, J lost 4 bases, and 2 bases stayed unmatched. The CDR3 spans 13 residues. The CDR3 region has the DNA TGTGCCAGCAGTCCGGGACAGGGCACTGAAGCTTTCTTT. Translated, it gives CASSPGQGTEAFF.

The chain couples TRBV11-2 to TRBJ1-1, with D perhaps TRBD1 (6 bases). Trimming left V 5 bases short and J 0 bases short, with 16 bases between. This CDR3 region has 16 residues. Germline CDR1 reads SGHAT; CDR2 reads FQNNGV. In DNA form, the CDR3 reads TGTGCCAGCAGCCTCCGAGGGGGAATAGTGAACACTGAAGCTTTCTTT. Its translation: CASSLRGGIVNTEAFF. The variable domain in full, completed from reference TRBV11-2 and TRBJ1-1, reads EAGVAQSPRYKIIEKRQSVAFWCNPISGHATLYWYQQILGQGPKLLIQFQNNGVVDDSQLPKDRFSAERLKGVDSTLKIQPAKLEDSAVYLCASSLRGGIVNTEAFFGQGTRLTVV.

The rearrangement joins TRBV4-2 to TRBJ1-1; 8 bases are a match to TRBD1. CDR1 LGHNA and CDR2 YNFKEQ come from the germline V gene. There are 16 residues in the CDR3. V lost 2 bases, J lost 6 bases, and 11 bases stayed unmatched. The CDR3 here is CASSQIRGQGTPEAFF. In DNA form, the CDR3 reads TGTGCCAGCAGCCAAATCCGAGGACAGGGTACTCCTGAAGCTTTCTTT.

V usage is TRBV3-1 (or the pseudogene TRBV3-2) and J usage is TRBJ1-2, with D possibly matching TRBD1 (5 bases). The CDR3 covers 14 residues. V lost 4 bases and J 7 bases, leaving 16 bases between the germline ends. Germline CDR1 LGHDT, CDR2 YNNKEL (reference sequence). CDR3 residues: CASSPLAGPLGYTF. As DNA, the CDR3 is TGTGCCAGCAGCCCGCTGGCAGGGCCCCTTGGCTACACCTTC.